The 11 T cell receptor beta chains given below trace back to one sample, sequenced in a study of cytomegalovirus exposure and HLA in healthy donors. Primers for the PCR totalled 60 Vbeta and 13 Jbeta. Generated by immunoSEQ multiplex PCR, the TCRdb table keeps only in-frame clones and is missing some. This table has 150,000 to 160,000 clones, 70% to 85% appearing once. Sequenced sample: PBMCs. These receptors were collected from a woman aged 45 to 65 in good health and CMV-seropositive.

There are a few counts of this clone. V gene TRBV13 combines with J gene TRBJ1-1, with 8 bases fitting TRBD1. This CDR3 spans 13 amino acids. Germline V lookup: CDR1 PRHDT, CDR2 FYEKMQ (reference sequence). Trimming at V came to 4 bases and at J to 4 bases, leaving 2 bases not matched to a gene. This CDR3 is CASSSDRATEAFF. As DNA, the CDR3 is TGTGCCAGCAGCTCGGACAGGGCCACTGAAGCTTTCTTT. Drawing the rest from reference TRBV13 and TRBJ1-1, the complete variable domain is AAGVIQSPRHLIKEKRETATLKCYPIPRHDTVYWYQQGPGQDPQFLISFYEKMQSDKGSIPDRFSAQQFSDYHSELNMSSLELGDSALYFCASSSDRATEAFFGQGTRLTVV.

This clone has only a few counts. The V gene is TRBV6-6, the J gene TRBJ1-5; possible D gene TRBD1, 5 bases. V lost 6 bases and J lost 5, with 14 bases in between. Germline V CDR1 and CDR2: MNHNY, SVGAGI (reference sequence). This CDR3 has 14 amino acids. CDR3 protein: CASRVDSSHQPQHF. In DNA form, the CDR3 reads TGTGCCAGCAGGGTAGACAGTTCCCATCAGCCCCAGCATTTT.

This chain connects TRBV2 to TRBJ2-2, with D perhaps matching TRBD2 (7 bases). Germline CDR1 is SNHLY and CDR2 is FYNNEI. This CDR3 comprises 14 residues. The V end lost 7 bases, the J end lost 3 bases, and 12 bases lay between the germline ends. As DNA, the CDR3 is TGTGCCAGCAAGGGGGGGACGGACACCGGGGAGCTGTTTTTT. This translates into CASKGGTDTGELFF.

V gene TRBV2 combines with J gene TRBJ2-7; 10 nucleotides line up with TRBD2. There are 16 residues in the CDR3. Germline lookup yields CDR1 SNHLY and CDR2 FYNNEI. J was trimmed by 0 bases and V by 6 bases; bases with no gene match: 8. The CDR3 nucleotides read TGTGCCAGCAGATCAAGCACTAGCGGGGACTCCTACGAGCAGTACTTC. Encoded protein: CASRSSTSGDSYEQYF.

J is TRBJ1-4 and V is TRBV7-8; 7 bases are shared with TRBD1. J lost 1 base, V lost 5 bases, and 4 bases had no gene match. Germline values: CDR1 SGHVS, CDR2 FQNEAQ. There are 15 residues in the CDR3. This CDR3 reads CASSGQGGTNEKLFF. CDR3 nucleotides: TGTGCCAGCAGCGGTCAGGGGGGAACTAATGAAAAACTGTTTTTT.

The CDR3 reads CASSVEGLAGLDTQYF. The CDR3 DNA follows: TGTGCCAGCAGCGTAGAAGGACTAGCGGGGTTGGATACGCAGTATTTT. The V and J genes are TRBV9 and TRBJ2-3, with 12 bases identical to TRBD2. CDR3 length equals 16 residues. From germline, CDR1 is SGDLS and CDR2 YYNGEE. V trimming: 0 bases; J trimming: 6 bases; junction bases outside the gene matches: 5.

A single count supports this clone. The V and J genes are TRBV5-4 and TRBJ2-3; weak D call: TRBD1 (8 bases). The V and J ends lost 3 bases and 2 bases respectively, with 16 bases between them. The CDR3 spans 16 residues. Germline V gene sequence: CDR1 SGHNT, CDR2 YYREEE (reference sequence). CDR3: CASSSTGGEHTDTQYF. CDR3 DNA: TGTGCCAGCAGCTCAACAGGGGGGGAGCACACAGATACGCAGTATTTT.

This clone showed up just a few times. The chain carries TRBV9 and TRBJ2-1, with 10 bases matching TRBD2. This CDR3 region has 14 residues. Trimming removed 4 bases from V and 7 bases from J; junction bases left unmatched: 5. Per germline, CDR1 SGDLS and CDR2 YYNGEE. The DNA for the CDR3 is TGTGCCAGCAGCCCTAGCGGGGGCCTAAATGAGCAGTTCTTC. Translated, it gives CASSPSGGLNEQFF.

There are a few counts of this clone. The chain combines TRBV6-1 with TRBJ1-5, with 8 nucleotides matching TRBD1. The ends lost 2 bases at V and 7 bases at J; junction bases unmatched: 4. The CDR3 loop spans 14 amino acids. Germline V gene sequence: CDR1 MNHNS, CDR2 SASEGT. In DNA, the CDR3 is TGTGCCAGCAGTGAATCAGGGGGCGGACAGCCCCAGCATTTT. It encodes CASSESGGGQPQHF.

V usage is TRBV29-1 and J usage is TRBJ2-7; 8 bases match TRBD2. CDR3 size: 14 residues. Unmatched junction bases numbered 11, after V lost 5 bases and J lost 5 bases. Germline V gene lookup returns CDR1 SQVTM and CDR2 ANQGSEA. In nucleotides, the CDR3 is TGCAGCGTTAAACCGGGACTAGACCCTAACGAGCAGTACTTC. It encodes CSVKPGLDPNEQYF.

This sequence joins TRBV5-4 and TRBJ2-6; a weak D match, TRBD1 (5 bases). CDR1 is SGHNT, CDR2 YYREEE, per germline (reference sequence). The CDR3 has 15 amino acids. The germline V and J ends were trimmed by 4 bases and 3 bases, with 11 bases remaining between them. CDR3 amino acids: CASSTGSVGANVLTF. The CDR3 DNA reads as TGTGCCAGCAGCACAGGATCGGTTGGGGCCAACGTCCTGACTTTC.